This T cell receptor beta chain was captured by sequencing in a study of cytomegalovirus exposure and HLA in healthy donors. The PCR ran on 60 Vbeta and 13 Jbeta primers. Sequencing was performed with immunoSEQ multiplex PCR; in TCRdb, only in-frame clones are kept and a portion is missing. The sample records more than 110,000 clones, 73% being singletons. This CDR3 has 15 amino acids. Germline CDR1 reads MGHRA; CDR2 reads YSYEKL. V shed 3 bases and J 10 bases; nucleotides not matched to a gene: 5. Broader study findings: According to reports, the classifier identified cytomegalovirus status with high specificity and sensitivity. Follow-up analysis later connected one missense variant in DCLRE1C with trimming of TCR beta V- and J-genes. V segments that were indistinguishable, TRBV6-2 and TRBV6-3 among them, were omitted from analysis.

Turning to this clone: Antigen: not known.

V usage is TRBV4-1 and J usage is TRBJ1-6, with 11 bases lining up with TRBD1. The sequence derives from a human donor in good health. The sample taken for sequencing was PBMCs. The CDR3 region is CASSHRGDRGSPLHF. The CDR3 bases are TGCGCCAGCAGCCATCGGGGGGACAGGGGGTCACCCCTCCACTTT.